These T cell receptor beta chains were read from a single sample in a study of technical replicates of blood from a handful of donors. Sequencing used immunoSEQ multiplex PCR; TCRdb keeps in-frame clones, though not all of them. The profile shows almost 55,000 clones, about 93% of them singletons. The sequenced sample consisted of T cells isolated from PBMCs. The source of these receptors is a human donor in good health. Both conserved end residues are part of each CDR3.

CDR3aa,v_gene,len,j_gene
CAIRRGTGGMNTEAFF,TRBV10-3,16,TRBJ1-1
CASSATGAPLTTEAFF,TRBV5-1,16,TRBJ1-1
CASSLSGSLRKWAQYF,TRBV5-4,16,TRBJ2-3
CAISESPGQTYEQYF,TRBV10-3,15,TRBJ2-7
CSVGTGSGNTIYF,TRBV29-1,13,TRBJ1-3
CASRDRSQETQYF,TRBV5-4,13,TRBJ2-5
CASSLSQGRGSNQPQHF,TRBV11-3,17,TRBJ1-5
CASSLATRAPGANVLTF,TRBV5-1,17,TRBJ2-6
CASSSQENTEAFF,TRBV11-1,13,TRBJ1-1
CASSSGQKIQETQYF,TRBV7-9,15,TRBJ2-5
CASSLVATGELFF,TRBV5-5,13,TRBJ2-2